A selection of T cell receptor beta chains follows, all from one sample in a study of T cell responses to AZD1222 COVID-19 vaccine. Repertoires were generated with immunoSEQ multiplex PCR, while TCRdb's copy carries only in-frame clones and drops some. The table has under 100,000 clones, more than 90% seen once; the top ten hold roughly 5.2%. The starting material was peripheral blood, obtained on day 0 of AZD1222 vaccination. Receptors were obtained from an adult in good health. The CDR3 runs from the conserved cysteine through the conserved F or W. The order of the fields is J gene, CDR3 length, clone size, V gene, D gene, CDR3 DNA, CDR3 protein. A D gene is named only where the DNA matches it firmly. Clone size is given for some rows only: seen once, a few or many times, or a class if the clone is expanded.

TRBJ2-7	15	.	TRBV27	.	TGTGCCAGCAGTTATCAGGGTCAATCAGGATACGAGCAGTACTTC	CASSYQGQSGYEQYF
TRBJ1-1	14	.	TRBV30	.	TGTGCCTGGGGAAGGGGGACCGCGGGAACTGAAGCTTTCTTT	CAWGRGTAGTEAFF
TRBJ2-5	17	.	TRBV28	TRBD2	TGTGCCAGCAGTACCCAAGCCTGGACTAGCGGCCAAGAGACCCAGTACTTC	CASSTQAWTSGQETQYF
TRBJ1-1	13	once	TRBV12-3/TRBV12-4	.	TGTGCCAGCAGCTCGGACAGTAACACTGAAGCTTTCTTT	CASSSDSNTEAFF
TRBJ1-1	13	.	TRBV10-3	.	TGTGCCTCTACGGGAGATCTTAACACTGAAGCTTTCTTT	CASTGDLNTEAFF
TRBJ1-6	15	.	TRBV9	.	TGTGCCAGCAGCGTAGCCGGGGATGGAAATTCACCCCTCCACTTT	CASSVAGDGNSPLHF
TRBJ1-5	15	once	TRBV2	.	TGTGCCAGCACTCCTGTAGGGGGGGGCAATCAGCCCCAGCATTTT	CASTPVGGGNQPQHF
TRBJ2-1	16	once	TRBV6-5	.	TGTGCCAGCAGTTACTCGAGGGGTGAGGAATACAATGAGCAGTTCTTC	CASSYSRGEEYNEQFF
TRBJ1-5	15	.	TRBV28	.	TGTGCCAGCAGTTTGGAGAGAAATAGCAATCAGCCCCAGCATTTT	CASSLERNSNQPQHF
TRBJ1-5	14	.	TRBV27	TRBD1	TGTGCCAGCAGGTCAGGGGGCCGCTCCGCCGGCTTGAATTTT	CASRSGGRSAGLNF
TRBJ1-2	16	.	TRBV7-9	TRBD1	TGTGCCAGCAGTTTGGACAGGGGCCCCTCCAACTATGGCTACACCTTC	CASSLDRGPSNYGYTF
TRBJ1-4	14	.	TRBV24-1	.	TGTGCCACCAGTGATCCGGGTCCCAATGAAAAACTGTTTTTT	CATSDPGPNEKLFF
TRBJ1-4	16	.	TRBV28	.	TGTGCCAGCAAAAACAACCACGAGGGTGGGTACGAAAAACTGTTTTTT	CASKNNHEGGYEKLFF
TRBJ2-7	14	.	TRBV2	TRBD2	TGTGCCAGCAGAGCGGGGGTAAGCTCCTACGAGCAGTACTTC	CASRAGVSSYEQYF
TRBJ2-3	11	.	TRBV7-3	.	TGTGCCAGCAGCTTAGGGACTACGCAGTATTTT	CASSLGTTQYF
TRBJ2-1	15	once	TRBV9	.	TGTGCCAGCAGCGCCACAGGTTTTCAGGGCAATGAGCAGTTCTTC	CASSATGFQGNEQFF
TRBJ2-1	16	.	TRBV11-2	TRBD2	TGTGCCAGCAGCCCAAGACTAGCGGGGAACTACAATGAGCAGTTCTTC	CASSPRLAGNYNEQFF
TRBJ1-5	15	.	TRBV3-1/TRBV3-2	TRBD1	TGTGCCAGCAGTCGGGACAGCCACTCCAATCAGCCCCAGCATTTT	CASSRDSHSNQPQHF
TRBJ1-4	14	.	TRBV2	TRBD1	TGTGCCAGCAGGACGACAGGGAAGGGTGAAAAACTGTTTTTT	CASRTTGKGEKLFF
TRBJ1-1	15	.	TRBV10-3	.	TGTGCCACTGGGGGCAAAGCTGGCTTGAACACTGAAGCTTTCTTT	CATGGKAGLNTEAFF
TRBJ1-3	15	.	TRBV3-1/TRBV3-2	.	TGTGCCAGCAGCCCAGGACAGATCTCTGGAAACACCATATATTTT	CASSPGQISGNTIYF
TRBJ2-3	13	.	TRBV11-3	.	TGTGCCAGCAGCTTATTTCAGGCAGATACGCAGTATTTT	CASSLFQADTQYF
TRBJ1-5	14	.	TRBV5-1	.	TGCGCCAAATTTAGGGTCCTAAGCAATCAGCCCCAGCATTTT	CAKFRVLSNQPQHF
TRBJ2-3	16	.	TRBV7-6	TRBD1	TGTGCCAGCAGCGGCAAAACAGGGGGGAAGACAGATACGCAGTATTTT	CASSGKTGGKTDTQYF
TRBJ1-2	15	.	TRBV19	.	TGTGCCAGTCGCCGGACAGCTCCCACTAACTATGGCTACACCTTC	CASRRTAPTNYGYTF
TRBJ2-7	13	.	TRBV29-1	TRBD1	TGCAGCGTTGGGAGGACAGGGAACTACGAGCAGTACTTC	CSVGRTGNYEQYF
TRBJ1-1	9	once	TRBV25-1	.	TGTGCCAACCCCCGGAAAGCTTTCTTT	CANPRKAFF
TRBJ1-3	16	.	TRBV11-2	.	TGTGCCAGCAGTCAGATTAGGGTCAGCTCTGGAAACACCATATATTTT	CASSQIRVSSGNTIYF
TRBJ1-5	15	once	TRBV6-1	.	TGTGCCAGCAGTGAAGCGCTTGGGGGGAGTCAGCCCCAGCATTTT	CASSEALGGSQPQHF
TRBJ1-2	13	few	TRBV6-5	.	TGTGCCAGCAGCCCCGAGAGTAGCTACGGCTACACCTTC	CASSPESSYGYTF
TRBJ1-2	12	.	TRBV5-4	.	TGTGCCAGCAGCTTGGTGGGGAGTTCGATATTCTTC	CASSLVGSSIFF
TRBJ1-2	10	.	TRBV20-1	.	TGCAGTGCTAATATCTATGGCTACACCTTC	CSANIYGYTF
TRBJ1-4	18	.	TRBV18	.	TGTGCCAGCTCACCACGACCTGCCTGGGTGGAAACTAATGAAAAACTGTTTTTT	CASSPRPAWVETNEKLFF
TRBJ2-1	16	once	TRBV6-1	.	TGTGCCAGCAGTGAATGGGGGGGCAGCTCCTACAATGAGCAGTTCTTC	CASSEWGGSSYNEQFF
TRBJ2-7	13	.	TRBV6-6	.	TGTGCCAGCAGTTACCGGACCGGTTGGGAGCAGTACTTC	CASSYRTGWEQYF